Listed below are T cell receptor beta chains from one sample, sequenced in a study of cytomegalovirus exposure and HLA in healthy donors. This table comes from immunoSEQ multiplex PCR, and its TCRdb copy is limited to in-frame clones, with some not included. The sample consists of about 150,000 clones, about 74% of them appearing once. The specimen was PBMCs. These TCRs come from a woman aged 40-49 years in good health and CMV-seronegative. Each CDR3 is given with its conserved first and last residue. D genes are given only for firm matches. For some rows the clone size is stated as once, few or many, or as a class when expanded; others skip it.

d_gene	v_gene	j_gene	abundance	CDR3aa	CDR3nt
.	TRBV6-1	TRBJ1-6	.	CASSLTAPDNSPLHF	TGTGCCAGCAGTTTGACAGCGCCAGATAATTCACCCCTCCACTTT
TRBD1	TRBV28	TRBJ1-5	.	CASSPGTAPYSNQPQHF	TGTGCCAGCAGCCCCGGGACAGCCCCATATAGCAATCAGCCCCAGCATTTT
.	TRBV10-2	TRBJ1-6	.	CASMGRLWDSPLHF	TGCGCCAGCATGGGGAGATTATGGGATTCACCCCTCCACTTT
.	TRBV5-8	TRBJ1-6	.	CASSVNSPLHF	TGTGCCAGCAGCGTAAATTCACCCCTCCACTTT
.	TRBV6-1	TRBJ2-7	.	CASSEAADSSSYEQYF	TGTGCCAGCAGTGAGGCAGCGGACAGTAGCTCCTACGAGCAGTACTTC
.	TRBV5-1	TRBJ1-3	few	CASSYGAAETIYF	TGCGCCAGCAGCTATGGTGCGGCGGAAACCATATATTTT
TRBD2	TRBV5-6	TRBJ2-3	.	CASSSTSGRHTDTQYF	TGTGCCAGCAGCTCAACGAGCGGGAGGCACACAGATACGCAGTATTTT
.	TRBV7-6	TRBJ1-2	.	CASSLGAGLSSYGYTF	TGTGCCAGCAGCTTAGGGGCTGGGTTATCCTCCTATGGCTACACCTTC
TRBD1	TRBV19	TRBJ1-2	.	CASSVAETGGNYGYTF	TGTGCCAGTAGTGTCGCCGAGACAGGGGGTAACTATGGCTACACCTTC
.	TRBV4-1	TRBJ2-7	.	CASSQETWAGQNYEQYF	TGCGCCAGCAGCCAAGAGACGTGGGCAGGACAAAACTACGAGCAGTACTTC
.	TRBV5-1	TRBJ1-1	.	CASSSGHSRNTEAFF	TGCGCCAGCAGCTCCGGACATTCCCGGAACACTGAAGCTTTCTTT
.	TRBV6-1	TRBJ2-7	.	CATTLDQGFSYEQYF	TGTGCCACCACTTTAGATCAGGGTTTTTCCTACGAGCAGTACTTC
TRBD1	TRBV2	TRBJ2-6	.	CASGDRGGANVLTF	TGTGCCAGCGGGGACAGGGGTGGGGCCAACGTCCTGACTTTC
TRBD1	TRBV4-1	TRBJ1-4	once	CASSQADRASREKLFF	TGCGCCAGCAGCCAAGCGGACAGGGCGTCCCGGGAGAAACTGTTTTTT
TRBD1	TRBV27	TRBJ2-7	few	CASSSSGQGQYF	TGTGCCAGCAGTTCAAGCGGACAGGGGCAGTACTTC
.	TRBV30	TRBJ2-1	few	CAWRGTGRRQQFF	TGTGCCTGGCGCGGGACTGGTAGGCGTCAGCAGTTCTTC
TRBD1	TRBV28	TRBJ2-2	.	CASSSTGSNTGELFF	TGTGCCAGCTCATCGACAGGGTCGAACACCGGGGAGCTGTTTTTT
.	TRBV11-2	TRBJ2-7	.	CASSRGDSYEQYF	TGTGCCAGCAGCCGGGGAGATTCCTACGAGCAGTACTTC
TRBD1	TRBV13	TRBJ2-2	.	CASSRGTGNGELFF	TGTGCCAGCAGCCGCGGGACAGGCAACGGGGAGCTGTTTTTT
.	TRBV4-1	TRBJ2-7	.	CASSPQGQGYEQYF	TGCGCCAGCAGCCCTCAGGGCCAGGGTTACGAGCAGTACTTC
TRBD1	TRBV10-3	TRBJ2-3	.	CAISHPDTGRGYTQYF	TGTGCCATCAGCCACCCCGACACGGGCAGGGGGTATACGCAGTATTTT
.	TRBV28	TRBJ1-2	.	CASYPGGGSFGYGYTF	TGTGCCAGTTACCCGGGCGGCGGGAGTTTCGGGTATGGCTACACCTTC
TRBD2	TRBV12-5	TRBJ2-2	.	CASGLVLTAGGAGELFF	TGTGCTAGTGGTTTGGTATTAACAGCGGGGGGTGCCGGGGAGCTGTTTTTT
.	TRBV5-1	TRBJ2-5	.	CASSLDRAQETQYF	TGCGCCAGCAGCTTGGACAGAGCCCAAGAGACCCAGTACTTC
TRBD1	TRBV4-1	TRBJ2-7	.	CASSPAAGQGAYEQYF	TGCGCCAGCAGCCCGGCGGCGGGACAGGGGGCCTACGAGCAGTACTTC
TRBD1	TRBV28	TRBJ1-3	.	CASIGTGHGNTIYF	TGTGCCAGCATCGGGACAGGGCACGGAAACACCATATATTTT
.	TRBV12-5	TRBJ2-5	.	CASGTGGGETQYF	TGTGCTAGTGGAACCGGAGGCGGAGAGACCCAGTACTTC
TRBD1	TRBV10-2	TRBJ2-5	.	CASRGTGGQETQYF	TGCGCCAGCAGGGGGACAGGGGGGCAAGAGACCCAGTACTTC
TRBD1	TRBV19	TRBJ2-5	.	CASRGGQGEAQYF	TGTGCCAGTAGGGGAGGACAGGGGGAGGCCCAGTACTTC
.	TRBV28	TRBJ1-1	.	CASSLLGLNGDTEAFF	TGTGCCAGCAGTTTACTTGGGCTAAACGGGGACACTGAAGCTTTCTTT
.	TRBV5-1	TRBJ2-5	.	CASSLGQGETQYF	TGCGCCAGCAGCTTGGGTCAGGGAGAGACCCAGTACTTC
.	TRBV30	TRBJ1-5	.	CAWSGGRGNQPQHF	TGTGCCTGGAGTGGAGGACGGGGAAATCAGCCCCAGCATTTT
.	TRBV27	TRBJ1-1	few	CASSYVAGTEAFF	TGTGCCAGCAGTTATGTCGCGGGGACTGAAGCTTTCTTT
TRBD1	TRBV5-1	TRBJ2-1	.	CASTRGPTGGDEQFF	TGCGCCAGCACCCGCGGCCCCACAGGGGGCGATGAGCAGTTCTTC
.	TRBV19	TRBJ1-1	once	CASSSRLTGNTEAFF	TGTGCCAGTAGTTCGAGGCTGACAGGGAACACTGAAGCTTTCTTT
.	TRBV6-1	TRBJ1-4	.	CASRRVTANEKLFF	TGTGCCAGCCGGCGGGTAACGGCTAATGAAAAACTGTTTTTT